There are many counts of the clone carrying this T cell receptor beta chain. Antigen specificity is unknown. V shed 5 bases and J shed 4 bases, with 11 bases lying between them. The CDR3 is 13 residues long. Germline V gene data show CDR1 as SGHVS and CDR2 as FQNEAQ. This sample was included in a study of Graves' ophthalmopathy and Graves' hyperthyroidism. Study-wide results and limits: Ophthalmopathy cases were distinguished from stable hyperthyroidism by a 13-signature model, reaching about 90% sensitivity and around 80% specificity. Blood also held most thyroid clonotypes expanded above 0.001 frequency.

Scientists amplified the TCR beta CDR3 regions from RNA transcripts. HTBI primers primed a first-round RT-PCR, and a second-round multiplex PCR followed. One entry per CDR3 protein results from TCRdb running MiXCR on the multiplex PCR reads. The sample yields 660,000 or so distinct CDR3 sequences, about 38% seen once. Clinical symptoms, serum thyroxine, TRAb, thyroid ultrasound and orbital computed tomography were relied on for diagnosis. Sequencing was performed on peripheral blood. The origin of this receptor is an adult man with Graves' ophthalmopathy. The rearrangement links TRBV7-8 to TRBJ1-2, with D maybe TRBD1 (6 bases). The CDR3 loop reads CASSQQGVYGYTF. Written as DNA, the CDR3 is TGTGCCAGCAGCCAACAGGGCGTCTATGGCTACACCTTC.